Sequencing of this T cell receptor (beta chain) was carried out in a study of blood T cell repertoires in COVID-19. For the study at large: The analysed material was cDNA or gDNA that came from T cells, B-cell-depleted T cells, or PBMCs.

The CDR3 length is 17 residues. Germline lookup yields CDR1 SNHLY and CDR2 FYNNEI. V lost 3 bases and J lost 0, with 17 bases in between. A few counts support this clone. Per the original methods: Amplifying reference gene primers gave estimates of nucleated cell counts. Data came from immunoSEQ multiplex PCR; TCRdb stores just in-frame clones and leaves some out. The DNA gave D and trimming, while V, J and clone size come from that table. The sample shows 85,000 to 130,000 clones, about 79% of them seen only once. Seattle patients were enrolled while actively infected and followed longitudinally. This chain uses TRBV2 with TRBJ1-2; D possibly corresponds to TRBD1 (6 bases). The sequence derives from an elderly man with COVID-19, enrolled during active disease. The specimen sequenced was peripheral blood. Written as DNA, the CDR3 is TGTGCCAGCAGTGACGCAGGGGCCATGGGAGCTAACTATGGCTACACCTTC. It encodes CASSDAGAMGANYGYTF.